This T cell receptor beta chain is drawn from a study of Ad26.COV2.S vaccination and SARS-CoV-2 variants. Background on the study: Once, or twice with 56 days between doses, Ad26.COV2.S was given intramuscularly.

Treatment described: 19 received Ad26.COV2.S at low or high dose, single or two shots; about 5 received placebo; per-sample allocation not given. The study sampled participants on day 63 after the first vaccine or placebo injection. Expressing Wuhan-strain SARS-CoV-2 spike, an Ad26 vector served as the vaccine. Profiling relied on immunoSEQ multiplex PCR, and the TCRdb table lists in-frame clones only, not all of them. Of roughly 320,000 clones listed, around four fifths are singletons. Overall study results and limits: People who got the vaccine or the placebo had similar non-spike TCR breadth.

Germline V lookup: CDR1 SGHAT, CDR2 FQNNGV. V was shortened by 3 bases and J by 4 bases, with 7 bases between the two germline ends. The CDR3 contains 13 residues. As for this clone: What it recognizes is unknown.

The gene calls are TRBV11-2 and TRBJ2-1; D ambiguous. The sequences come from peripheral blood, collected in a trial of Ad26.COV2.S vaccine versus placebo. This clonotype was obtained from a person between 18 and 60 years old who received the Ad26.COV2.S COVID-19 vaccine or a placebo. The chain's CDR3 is CASSLQRYNEQFF. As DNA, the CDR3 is TGTGCCAGCAGCTTGCAAAGGTACAATGAGCAGTTCTTC.